A selection of T cell receptor beta chains follows, all from one sample in a study of breast tumors, draining lymph nodes, adjacent tissues. TCRdb itself ran the multiplex PCR reads through MiXCR, one entry per CDR3 protein. The data hold around 170,000 distinct CDR3 sequences, with around a third observed a single time. The sequenced sample consisted of axillary lymph node tissue. All receptors derive from a female donor with breast cancer. Some clones in this sample may be carry-over from other donors' samples. Each CDR3 is given with its conserved first and last residue. Each record gives: J gene, clone size, V gene, D gene, CDR3 length, CDR3 DNA, CDR3 protein. The D gene is left open where the match is weak. The size entry is marked missing in some rows and otherwise reads once, few, many or a size class.

J: TRBJ1-2; size: many; V: TRBV5-1; D: .; length: 13; DNA: TGCGCCAGCAGCTTGGAACAGGGCGATGGCTACACCTTC; CDR3: CASSLEQGDGYTF
J: TRBJ1-2; size: few; V: TRBV6-2/TRBV6-3; D: .; length: 13; DNA: TGTGCCAGCAGTCACTCTCCGGGATCTGGCTACACCTTC; CDR3: CASSHSPGSGYTF
J: TRBJ2-3; size: many; V: TRBV7-6; D: .; length: 13; DNA: TGTGCCAGCAGCCACACAAGGACAGATACGCAGTATTTT; CDR3: CASSHTRTDTQYF
J: TRBJ2-2; size: many; V: TRBV7-9; D: TRBD2; length: 13; DNA: TGTGCCAGTAGCGGGGGGGCCACCGGGGAGCTGTTTTTT; CDR3: CASSGGATGELFF
J: TRBJ2-7; size: many; V: TRBV19; D: .; length: 13; DNA: TGTGCCAGTAGTATTATGAGGGACTACGAGCAGTACTTC; CDR3: CASSIMRDYEQYF
J: TRBJ2-1; size: few; V: TRBV27; D: TRBD2; length: 14; DNA: TGTGCCAGCAGTTTGGCTAGCGGATACAATGAGCAGTTCTTC; CDR3: CASSLASGYNEQFF
J: TRBJ1-1; size: once; V: TRBV4-2; D: .; length: 14; DNA: TGTGCCAGCAGCCAAGTGGTAGGGAACACTGAAGCTTTCTTT; CDR3: CASSQVVGNTEAFF
J: TRBJ1-6; size: once; V: TRBV12-3/TRBV12-4; D: TRBD1; length: 19; DNA: TGTGCCAGCAGTTTTGGGACAGGGCACACCGGGGGCCCAGATTCACCCCTCCACTTT; CDR3: CASSFGTGHTGGPDSPLHF
J: TRBJ2-5; size: many; V: TRBV19; D: .; length: 12; DNA: TGTGCCAGTAGTATTGGTCCGGAGACCCAGTACTTC; CDR3: CASSIGPETQYF
J: TRBJ2-7; size: many; V: TRBV11-2; D: TRBD1; length: 14; DNA: TGTGCCAGCAGGAGGACAGGGGTTTCCCACGAGCAGTACTTC; CDR3: CASRRTGVSHEQYF
J: TRBJ2-2; size: few; V: TRBV6-5; D: .; length: 14; DNA: TGTGCCAGCAGTCACGGTCTTTACACCGGGGAGCTGTTTTTT; CDR3: CASSHGLYTGELFF
J: TRBJ1-2; size: many; V: TRBV24-1; D: TRBD1; length: 16; DNA: TGTGCCACCAGTGATACCGGACAGGGAGCCCTCTATGGCTACACCTTC; CDR3: CATSDTGQGALYGYTF
J: TRBJ2-7; size: .; V: TRBV28; D: .; length: 14; DNA: TGTGCCAGCAGTTTTGTTGGCGGCCTCTACGAGCAGTACTTC; CDR3: CASSFVGGLYEQYF
J: TRBJ2-1; size: .; V: TRBV5-5; D: TRBD2; length: 15; DNA: TGTGCCAGCAGCCGACGGACTAGCCAAGGGGGTGAGCAGTTCTTC; CDR3: CASSRRTSQGGEQFF
J: TRBJ2-7; size: many; V: TRBV25-1; D: .; length: 16; DNA: TGTGCCAGCAGTGAACCCGCGGGAAGGGGCTTTTACGAGCAGTACTTC; CDR3: CASSEPAGRGFYEQYF
J: TRBJ2-1; size: .; V: TRBV13; D: TRBD2; length: 17; DNA: TGTGCCAGCAGCCGAGGGACTAGCAGGAGCTCCTACAATGAGCAGTTCTTC; CDR3: CASSRGTSRSSYNEQFF
J: TRBJ2-5; size: .; V: TRBV6-2/TRBV6-3; D: TRBD2; length: 11; DNA: TGTGCCTCAGCGGGGGGGGAGACCCAGTACTTC; CDR3: CASAGGETQYF
J: TRBJ1-2; size: many; V: TRBV6-5; D: TRBD1; length: 12; DNA: TGTGCCAGTCAGGGGGTGGGCTATGGCTACACCTTC; CDR3: CASQGVGYGYTF
J: TRBJ2-1; size: many; V: TRBV7-2; D: .; length: 16; DNA: TGTGCCAGCAGCTTAGCGGAAGTGGGGTGGGTCGATGAGCAGTTCTTC; CDR3: CASSLAEVGWVDEQFF
J: TRBJ1-2; size: few; V: TRBV6-5; D: .; length: 14; DNA: TGTGCCAGCAGTCACTCGCCGACAGCTTATGGCTACACCTTC; CDR3: CASSHSPTAYGYTF
J: TRBJ2-1; size: many; V: TRBV15; D: TRBD2; length: 15; DNA: TGTGCCACCAGCTTACTAGCGGGACTCAACAATGAGCAGTTCTTC; CDR3: CATSLLAGLNNEQFF
J: TRBJ1-6; size: many; V: TRBV6-5; D: .; length: 17; DNA: TGTGCCAGCAGTTACGGGGACATGCCTGTTGATAATTCACCCCTCCACTTT; CDR3: CASSYGDMPVDNSPLHF
J: TRBJ1-3; size: .; V: TRBV18; D: TRBD1; length: 17; DNA: TGTGCCAGCTCACCAATCGCAGGGGGGATCTCTGGAAACACCATATATTTT; CDR3: CASSPIAGGISGNTIYF
J: TRBJ2-5; size: many; V: TRBV5-6; D: .; length: 14; DNA: TGTGCCAGCACGGGACGTCAGTACCAAGAGACCCAGTACTTC; CDR3: CASTGRQYQETQYF
J: TRBJ1-5; size: many; V: TRBV7-2; D: TRBD1; length: 15; DNA: TGTGCCAGCAGCCCAGACAGGGCTAGCAATCAGCCCCAGCATTTT; CDR3: CASSPDRASNQPQHF
J: TRBJ2-3; size: .; V: TRBV11-3; D: .; length: 14; DNA: TGTGCCAGCAGCTTAGCCTACGTGGCGAATGAGCAGTATTTT; CDR3: CASSLAYVANEQYF
J: TRBJ2-1; size: many; V: TRBV4-1; D: .; length: 12; DNA: TGCGCCAGCAGCCAGACCTACAATGAGCAGTTCTTC; CDR3: CASSQTYNEQFF
J: TRBJ1-2; size: many; V: TRBV7-2; D: .; length: 13; DNA: TGTGCCAGCAGCTTAGAGTATTTTTATGGCTACACCTTC; CDR3: CASSLEYFYGYTF
J: TRBJ1-1; size: .; V: TRBV5-1; D: TRBD1; length: 16; DNA: TGCGCCAGCAGCTTGGATCCGGACAGGGTCTCCACTGAAGCTTTCTTC; CDR3: CASSLDPDRVSTEAFF
J: TRBJ2-5; size: many; V: TRBV5-1; D: .; length: 16; DNA: TGCGCCAGCAGCTTGGAGGCCGGGACGTCCCCCGGAACCCAGTACTTC; CDR3: CASSLEAGTSPGTQYF
J: TRBJ2-3; size: few; V: TRBV11-2; D: TRBD1; length: 18; DNA: TGTGCCAGCAGCTTAGCCCCGGGACCAGGGGGTCGCACAGATACGCAGTATTTT; CDR3: CASSLAPGPGGRTDTQYF
J: TRBJ2-1; size: once; V: TRBV10-1; D: TRBD1; length: 14; DNA: TGCGCCAGCAGTGAGGGACAGGGAGCTAATAAGCAGTTCTTC; CDR3: CASSEGQGANKQFF
J: TRBJ1-2; size: many; V: TRBV20-1; D: .; length: 14; DNA: TGCAGTGCTAGTACAGGGCGGTTGAACTATGGCTACACCTTC; CDR3: CSASTGRLNYGYTF
J: TRBJ2-6; size: many; V: TRBV5-5; D: .; length: 16; DNA: TGTGCCAGCAGACCCGGGTTGTACTCTGGGGCCAACGTCCTGACTTTC; CDR3: CASRPGLYSGANVLTF
J: TRBJ1-2; size: .; V: TRBV10-3; D: .; length: 14; DNA: TGTGCCGCCAGTGAGTCCGGGGGCGTAGGTGGCTACACCTTC; CDR3: CAASESGGVGGYTF
J: TRBJ2-1; size: many; V: TRBV12-3/TRBV12-4; D: TRBD1; length: 15; DNA: TGTGCCAGCAGTTTATGGGACAGGGCGGACAATGAGCAGTTCTTC; CDR3: CASSLWDRADNEQFF
J: TRBJ1-1; size: .; V: TRBV19; D: .; length: 14; DNA: TGTGCCAGTAGTATGTGGCGGTTGAACACTGAAGCTTTCTTT; CDR3: CASSMWRLNTEAFF
J: TRBJ2-2; size: few; V: TRBV6-5; D: .; length: 13; DNA: TGTGCCAGCAGTCACTCGAGAGGCGGGGAGCTGTTTTTT; CDR3: CASSHSRGGELFF
J: TRBJ2-7; size: many; V: TRBV30; D: .; length: 11; DNA: TGTGCCTGGAACGTTGGCGGCGAGCAGTACTTC; CDR3: CAWNVGGEQYF
J: TRBJ2-6; size: .; V: TRBV6-4; D: TRBD1; length: 17; DNA: TGTGCCAGCAGTGACCAAACACAGGGGGCTGGGGCCAACGTCCTGACTTTC; CDR3: CASSDQTQGAGANVLTF
J: TRBJ1-6; size: many; V: TRBV6-2/TRBV6-3; D: .; length: 13; DNA: TGTGCCAGCACGTGGCAGATGAATTCACCCCTCCACTTT; CDR3: CASTWQMNSPLHF
J: TRBJ2-2; size: few; V: TRBV6-5; D: .; length: 15; DNA: TGTGCCAGCCGCCAACGGAGGGGTGGGATCGGGGAGCTGTTTTTT; CDR3: CASRQRRGGIGELFF
J: TRBJ2-5; size: many; V: TRBV14; D: .; length: 13; DNA: TGTGCCAGCAGTACAGGGTACCAAGAGACCCAGTACTTC; CDR3: CASSTGYQETQYF
J: TRBJ1-3; size: .; V: TRBV20-1; D: TRBD1; length: 14; DNA: TGCAGTGCTAACAGGGGATCCTCTGGAAACACCATATATTTT; CDR3: CSANRGSSGNTIYF
J: TRBJ2-1; size: many; V: TRBV5-8; D: .; length: 15; DNA: TGTGCCAGCAGCCTCGGTTGGGGGGCTTACAATGAGCAGTTCTTC; CDR3: CASSLGWGAYNEQFF
J: TRBJ2-1; size: many; V: TRBV12-3/TRBV12-4; D: .; length: 15; DNA: TGTGCCAGCAGTTTAGTGAGGCTCTCCTACAATGAGCAGTTCTTC; CDR3: CASSLVRLSYNEQFF
J: TRBJ1-2; size: many; V: TRBV20-1; D: TRBD1; length: 14; DNA: TGCAGTGCTAGAGAAACAGGGGAGGTAGATGGCTACACCTTC; CDR3: CSARETGEVDGYTF
J: TRBJ2-2; size: few; V: TRBV13; D: .; length: 16; DNA: TGTGCCAGCAGCTTTCCTCAGGATTTTTTGGTCGGGGAGCTGTTTTTT; CDR3: CASSFPQDFLVGELFF
J: TRBJ1-1; size: .; V: TRBV29-1; D: .; length: 10; DNA: TGCAGCGCCAGTATCAATGAAGCTTTCTTT; CDR3: CSASINEAFF
J: TRBJ1-5; size: .; V: TRBV7-3; D: .; length: 17; DNA: TGTGCCAGCAGCGGGGGGACTAGCGGGGAATACAATCAGCCCCAGCATTTT; CDR3: CASSGGTSGEYNQPQHF
J: TRBJ2-7; size: .; V: TRBV11-1; D: TRBD1; length: 14; DNA: TGTGCCAGCAGCCCACGGACAGGGGCCGCCGAGCAGTACTTC; CDR3: CASSPRTGAAEQYF
J: TRBJ1-5; size: many; V: TRBV29-1; D: .; length: 11; DNA: TGCAGCGTGGGCGGGGATCAGCCCCAGCATTTT; CDR3: CSVGGDQPQHF
J: TRBJ2-1; size: many; V: TRBV12-3/TRBV12-4; D: .; length: 14; DNA: TGTGCCAGCAGTATACATCAGCACTACAATGAGCAGTTCTTC; CDR3: CASSIHQHYNEQFF
J: TRBJ2-5; size: many; V: TRBV20-1; D: .; length: 14; DNA: TGCAGTGCTAGGCCCTTTAGCGGCCAAGAGACCCAGTACTTC; CDR3: CSARPFSGQETQYF
J: TRBJ1-5; size: .; V: TRBV12-3/TRBV12-4; D: .; length: 13; DNA: TGTGCCAGCAGCCCCCGGGCCGGTCAGCCCCAGCATTTT; CDR3: CASSPRAGQPQHF
J: TRBJ1-2; size: many; V: TRBV10-1; D: .; length: 13; DNA: TGCGCCAGCAGTGAGTCTAGGGATTATGGCTACACCTTC; CDR3: CASSESRDYGYTF
J: TRBJ2-7; size: many; V: TRBV4-2; D: TRBD2; length: 16; DNA: TGTGCCAGCAGCCGGACTAGCGGCCGCGGCACGCACGAGCAGTACTTC; CDR3: CASSRTSGRGTHEQYF